This entry features one TCR beta chain sequence. What it recognizes is unknown. The sample is drawn from a study of Ad26.COV2.S vaccination and SARS-CoV-2 variants. Regarding the study as a whole: Recipients of either vaccine or placebo displayed similar breadth of non-spike TCRs.

TCRdb's table, derived via immunoSEQ multiplex PCR, lists solely in-frame clones and lacks some. The data contain 350,000 to 400,000 clones, roughly nine tenths of them seen just once; the ten biggest clones take up approximately 3.7%. The treatment: about 20 received Ad26.COV2.S at low or high dose, single or two shots; about 5 received placebo; per-sample allocation not given. Specimen acquisition occurred on day 63 following the initial vaccine or placebo injection. This sequence was found in a person between 18 and 65 years old who received the Ad26.COV2.S COVID-19 vaccine or a placebo. This material consisted of peripheral blood, taken in a trial of Ad26.COV2.S vaccine versus placebo.

CDR3 sequence (DNA): TGCGCCAGCAAACGACAGGAGGTGAACACTGAAGCTTTCTTT. Translated, it gives CASKRQEVNTEAFF. This chain uses TRBV5-1 with TRBJ1-1, with D tentatively TRBD1 (6 bases). Trimming cost V 6 bases and J 0 bases, with 12 bases left between them. Germline loops: CDR1 SGHRS, CDR2 YFSETQ. This CDR3 contains 14 residues. Full variable domain (missing parts from reference TRBV5-1 and TRBJ1-1): KAGVTQTPRYLIKTRGQQVTLSCSPISGHRSVSWYQQTPGQGLQFLFEYFSETQRNKGNFPGRFSGRQFSNSRSEMNVSTLELGDSALYLCASKRQEVNTEAFFGQGTRLTVV.